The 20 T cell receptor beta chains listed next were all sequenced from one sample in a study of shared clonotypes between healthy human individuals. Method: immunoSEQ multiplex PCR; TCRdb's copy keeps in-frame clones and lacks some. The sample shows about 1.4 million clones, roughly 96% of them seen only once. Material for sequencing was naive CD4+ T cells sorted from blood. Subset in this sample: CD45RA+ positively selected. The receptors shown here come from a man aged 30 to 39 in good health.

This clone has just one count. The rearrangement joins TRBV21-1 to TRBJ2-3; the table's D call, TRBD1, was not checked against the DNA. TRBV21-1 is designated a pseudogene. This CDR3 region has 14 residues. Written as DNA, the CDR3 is TGTGCCAGCAGCTCCGGACAGGGCCAGGATACGCAGTATTTT. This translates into CASSSGQGQDTQYF.

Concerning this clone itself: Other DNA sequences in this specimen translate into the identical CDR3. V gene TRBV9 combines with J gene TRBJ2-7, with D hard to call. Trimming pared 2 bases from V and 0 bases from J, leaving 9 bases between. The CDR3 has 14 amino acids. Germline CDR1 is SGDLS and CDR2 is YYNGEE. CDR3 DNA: TGTGCCAGCAGCGTGTCCGGAGCCTCCTACGAGCAGTACTTC. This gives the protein CASSVSGASYEQYF. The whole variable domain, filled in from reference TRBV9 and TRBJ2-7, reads DSGVTQTPKHLITATGQRVTLRCSPRSGDLSVYWYQQSLDQGLQFLIQYYNGEERAKGNILERFSAQQFPDLHSELNLSSLELGDSALYFCASSVSGASYEQYFGPGTRLTVT.

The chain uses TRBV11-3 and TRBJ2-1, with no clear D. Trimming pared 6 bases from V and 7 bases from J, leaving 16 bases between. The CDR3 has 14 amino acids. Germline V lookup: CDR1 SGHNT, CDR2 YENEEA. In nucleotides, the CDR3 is TGTGCCAGCAGTCAGACGCTCGGTAGTAATGAGCAGTTCTTC. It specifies CASSQTLGSNEQFF. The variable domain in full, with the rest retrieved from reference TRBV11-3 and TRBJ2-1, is EAGVVQSPRYKIIEKKQPVAFWCNPISGHNTLYWYLQNLGQGPELLIRYENEEAVDDSQLPKDRFSAERLKGVDSTLKIQPAELGDSAVYLCASSQTLGSNEQFFGPGTRLTVL.

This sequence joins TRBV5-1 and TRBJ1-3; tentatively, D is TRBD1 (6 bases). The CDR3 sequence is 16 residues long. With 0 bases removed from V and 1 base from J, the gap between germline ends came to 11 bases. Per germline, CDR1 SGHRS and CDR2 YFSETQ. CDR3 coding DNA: TGCGCCAGCAGCTTGGGGGACACGGATTCTGGAAACACCATATATTTT. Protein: CASSLGDTDSGNTIYF.

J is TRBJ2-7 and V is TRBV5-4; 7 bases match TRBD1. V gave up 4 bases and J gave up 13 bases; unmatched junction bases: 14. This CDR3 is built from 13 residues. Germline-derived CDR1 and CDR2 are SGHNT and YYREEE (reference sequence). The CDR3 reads CASSPGTVTSQYF. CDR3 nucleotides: TGTGCCAGCAGCCCGGGGACAGTTACCTCCCAATACTTC.

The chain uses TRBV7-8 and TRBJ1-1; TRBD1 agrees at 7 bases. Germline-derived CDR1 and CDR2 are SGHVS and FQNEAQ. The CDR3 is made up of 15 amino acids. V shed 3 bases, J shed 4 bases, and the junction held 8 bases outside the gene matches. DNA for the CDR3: TGTGCCAGCAGCTTCGACAGGGTGGTGGGCACTGAAGCTTTCTTT. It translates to CASSFDRVVGTEAFF.

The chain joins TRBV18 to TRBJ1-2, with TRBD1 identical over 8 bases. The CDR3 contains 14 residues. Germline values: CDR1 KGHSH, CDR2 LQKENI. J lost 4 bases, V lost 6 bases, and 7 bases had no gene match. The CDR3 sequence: CASSPRGLGYGYTF. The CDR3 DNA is TGTGCCAGCTCGCCCAGGGGGCTCGGCTATGGCTACACCTTC.

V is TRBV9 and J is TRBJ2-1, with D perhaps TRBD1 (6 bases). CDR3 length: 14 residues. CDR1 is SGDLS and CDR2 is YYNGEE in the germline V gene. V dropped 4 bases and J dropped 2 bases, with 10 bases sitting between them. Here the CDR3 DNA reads TGTGCCAGCAGCATAGGGACACCCTACAATGAGCAGTTCTTC. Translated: CASSIGTPYNEQFF.

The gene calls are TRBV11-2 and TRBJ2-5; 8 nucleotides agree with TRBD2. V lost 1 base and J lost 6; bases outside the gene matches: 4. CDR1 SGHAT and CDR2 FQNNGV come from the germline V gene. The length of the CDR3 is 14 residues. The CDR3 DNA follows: TGTGCCAGCAGCTTAGCGGGAGGGCCCCAGACCCAGTACTTC. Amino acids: CASSLAGGPQTQYF.

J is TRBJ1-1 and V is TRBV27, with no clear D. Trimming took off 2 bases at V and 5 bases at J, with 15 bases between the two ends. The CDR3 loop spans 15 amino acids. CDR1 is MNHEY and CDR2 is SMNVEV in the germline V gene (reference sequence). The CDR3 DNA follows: TGTGCCAGCAGTTTAGGGGTCCGGGGTAATACTGAAGCTTTCTTT. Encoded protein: CASSLGVRGNTEAFF.

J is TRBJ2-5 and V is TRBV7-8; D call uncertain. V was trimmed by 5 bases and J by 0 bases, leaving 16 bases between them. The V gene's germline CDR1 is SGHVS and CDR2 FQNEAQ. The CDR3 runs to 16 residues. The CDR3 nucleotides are TGTGCCAGCAGCCACAGCAGGTATCCGGACCAAGAGACCCAGTACTTC. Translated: CASSHSRYPDQETQYF.

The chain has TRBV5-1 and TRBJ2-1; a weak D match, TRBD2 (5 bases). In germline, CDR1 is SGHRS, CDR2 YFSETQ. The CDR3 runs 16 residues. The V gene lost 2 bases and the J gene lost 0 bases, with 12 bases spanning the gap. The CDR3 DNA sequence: TGCGCCAGCAGCTTTAGCGAGACCAGCTCCTACAATGAGCAGTTCTTC. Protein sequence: CASSFSETSSYNEQFF.

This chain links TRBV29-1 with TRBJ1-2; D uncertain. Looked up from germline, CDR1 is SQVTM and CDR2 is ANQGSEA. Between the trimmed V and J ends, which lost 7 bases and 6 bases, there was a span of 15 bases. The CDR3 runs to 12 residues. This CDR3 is CSESRWQDGYTF. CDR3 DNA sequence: TGCAGCGAATCCCGTTGGCAGGATGGCTACACCTTC.

CDR3 nucleotides: TGTGCCAGCAGCCAAGATCTGGGTAGCGGCACAGATACGCAGTATTTT. This translates into CASSQDLGSGTDTQYF. The chain employs TRBV4-2 and TRBJ2-3, with a weak D call TRBD2 (5 bases). Trimming stripped 0 bases from V and 1 base from J, with 11 bases between. The V gene's germline CDR1 is LGHNA and CDR2 YNFKEQ. CDR3 length: 16 residues.

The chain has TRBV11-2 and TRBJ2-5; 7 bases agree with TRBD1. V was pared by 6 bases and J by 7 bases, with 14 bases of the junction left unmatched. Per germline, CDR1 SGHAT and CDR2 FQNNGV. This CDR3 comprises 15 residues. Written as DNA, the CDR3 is TGTGCCAGCAGACACGGACAGGCGGCCAGGGGGACCCAGTACTTC. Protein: CASRHGQAARGTQYF.

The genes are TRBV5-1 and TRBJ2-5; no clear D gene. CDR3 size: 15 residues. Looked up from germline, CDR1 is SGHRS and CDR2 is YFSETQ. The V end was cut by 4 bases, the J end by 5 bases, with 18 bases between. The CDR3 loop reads CASSLTRGGAETQYF. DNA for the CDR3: TGCGCCAGCAGCCTCACCCGAGGCGGAGCTGAGACCCAGTACTTC.

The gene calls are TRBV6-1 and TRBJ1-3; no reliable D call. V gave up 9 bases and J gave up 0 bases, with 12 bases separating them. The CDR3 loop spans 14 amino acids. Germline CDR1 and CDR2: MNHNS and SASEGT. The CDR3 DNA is TGTGCCAGTGGGCGGCAGAGCTCTGGAAACACCATATATTTT. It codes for CASGRQSSGNTIYF.

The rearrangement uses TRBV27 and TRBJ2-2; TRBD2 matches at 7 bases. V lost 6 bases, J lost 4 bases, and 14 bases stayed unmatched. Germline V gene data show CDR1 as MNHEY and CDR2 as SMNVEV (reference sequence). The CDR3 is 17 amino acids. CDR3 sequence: CASSAVGVGGSTGELFF. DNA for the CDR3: TGTGCCAGCAGCGCGGTAGGTGTGGGAGGGAGCACCGGGGAGCTGTTTTTT.

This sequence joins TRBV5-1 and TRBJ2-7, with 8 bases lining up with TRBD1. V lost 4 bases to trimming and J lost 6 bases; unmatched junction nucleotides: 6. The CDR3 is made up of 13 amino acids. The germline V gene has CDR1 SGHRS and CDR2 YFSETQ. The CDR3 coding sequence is TGCGCCAGCAGCCGGGAGACAGGGGTCGAGCAGTACTTC. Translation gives CASSRETGVEQYF.

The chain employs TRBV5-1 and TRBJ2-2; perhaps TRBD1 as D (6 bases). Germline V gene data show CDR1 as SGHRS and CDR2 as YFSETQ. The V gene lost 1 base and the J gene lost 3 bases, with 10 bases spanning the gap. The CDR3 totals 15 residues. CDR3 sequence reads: CASSLSQGYTGELFF. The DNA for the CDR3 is TGCGCCAGCAGCTTGAGCCAGGGGTACACCGGGGAGCTGTTTTTT.